The 22 T cell receptor beta chains below come from one sample, sequenced in a study of T cell changes during pregnancy in multiple sclerosis. Clones were sequenced by immunoSEQ multiplex PCR, and TCRdb holds only the in-frame ones, with some missing. The sample comprises about 93,000 clones, around 94% of which are singletons, and approximately 2% rests with the top ten. The sequences come from peripheral blood, collected after pregnancy. The receptor source for this set is a female donor with multiple sclerosis, enrolled in a pregnancy study.

This clone was seen more than once but under ten times. This chain uses TRBV4-3 with TRBJ1-6, with TRBD1 matching over 12 bases. The V and J ends lost 1 base and 10 bases, in that order; junction bases with no gene match: 8. The CDR3 spans 17 residues. Germline V gene lookup returns CDR1 LGHNA and CDR2 YSLEER. CDR3 sequence (DNA): TGCGCCAGCAGCCAAGTAATACCCGGGACAGGGGGCTCACCCCTCCACTTT. Translation gives CASSQVIPGTGGSPLHF.

The CDR3 bases are TGTGCCAGCAGCTCGGACGGGGTTTTTGGGGCCAACGTCCTGACTTTC. This gives the protein CASSSDGVFGANVLTF. V usage is TRBV7-9 and J usage is TRBJ2-6, with a possible D match to TRBD2 (5 bases). This CDR3 spans 16 amino acids. The V gene's germline CDR1 is SEHNR and CDR2 FQNEAQ (reference sequence). The germline V and J ends were trimmed by 4 bases and 3 bases, with 13 bases remaining between them.

This chain uses TRBV19 with TRBJ1-2; a weak D match, TRBD1 (6 bases). The CDR3 consists of 17 residues. Trimming left V 3 bases short and J 0 bases short, with 17 bases between. Germline V gene sequence: CDR1 LNHDA, CDR2 SQIVND (reference sequence). The CDR3 DNA reads as TGTGCCAGTAGTATTAGCCCCTACAGGGACCCTAACTATGGCTACACCTTC. Encoded protein: CASSISPYRDPNYGYTF. The full variable domain, its missing parts supplied by reference TRBV19 and TRBJ1-2, is DGGITQSPKYLFRKEGQNVTLSCEQNLNHDAMYWYRQDPGQGLRLIYYSQIVNDFQKGDIAEGYSVSREKKESFPLTVTSAQKNPTAFYLCASSISPYRDPNYGYTFGSGTRLTVV.

The chain combines TRBV7-9 with TRBJ1-6; the D is unclear. Germline values: CDR1 SEHNR, CDR2 FQNEAQ (reference sequence). The germline V and J ends were trimmed by 2 bases and 7 bases, with 12 bases remaining between them. This CDR3 comprises 15 residues. CDR3 sequence: CASSLSPGSNSPLHF. The DNA for the CDR3 is TGTGCCAGCAGCTTAAGCCCGGGGAGCAATTCACCCCTCCACTTT.

The V call is TRBV6-5, the J call TRBJ2-7; a possible D gene is TRBD2 (6 bases). The germline gives CDR1 MNHEY, CDR2 SVGAGI. The CDR3 consists of 15 residues. The V end was cut by 4 bases, the J end by 11 bases, with 24 bases between. The CDR3 is CASSSAVGTLGEKYF. CDR3 sequence (DNA): TGTGCCAGCAGTTCGGCGGTCGGGACTCTTGGGGAGAAGTACTTC.

The V gene is TRBV6-1, the J gene TRBJ1-5, with no clear D. The CDR3 sequence is 11 residues long. Trimming removed 4 bases at V and 5 bases at J, with 3 bases between. From germline, CDR1 is MNHNS and CDR2 SASEGT. The CDR3 bases are TGTGCCAGCAGTGTAGATCAGCCCCAGCATTTT. Encoded protein: CASSVDQPQHF.

This chain joins TRBV27 and TRBJ2-3, with 11 bases lining up with TRBD2. CDR3 length: 14 residues. Germline CDR1 reads MNHEY; CDR2 reads SMNVEV (reference sequence). V was pared by 7 bases and J by 7 bases, with 7 bases of the junction left unmatched. CDR3 coding DNA: TGTGCCAGCACCCCGGGACTAGCGGTCCATACGCAGTATTTT. Its translation is CASTPGLAVHTQYF.

This clone has just a few counts. The chain joins TRBV28 to TRBJ1-2, with a tentative D call TRBD1 (6 bases). V shed 3 bases and J shed 6 bases, with 14 bases lying between them. The CDR3 is 14 amino acids. Germline CDR1 reads MDHEN; CDR2 reads SYDVKM. DNA of the CDR3: TGTGCCAGCAGTTTTGGGGGGGCGGGGGATGGCTACACCTTC. Protein sequence: CASSFGGAGDGYTF.

The chain employs TRBV5-1 and TRBJ1-1, with 7 bases that match TRBD1. Germline V CDR1 and CDR2: SGHRS, YFSETQ. CDR3 length equals 14 residues. With 0 bases clipped from V and 4 bases from J, the junction kept 3 bases outside the gene matches. CDR3 residues: CASSLGGGGTEAFF. DNA for the CDR3: TGCGCCAGCAGCTTGGGAGGGGGCGGCACTGAAGCTTTCTTT.

The gene calls are TRBV19 and TRBJ2-3; D is undetermined. Germline V gene data show CDR1 as LNHDA and CDR2 as SQIVND (reference sequence). The CDR3 is 13 amino acids. Trimming cost V 3 bases and J 1 base, with 5 bases left between them. DNA of the CDR3: TGTGCCAGTAGTATGTCGGGCACAGATACGCAGTATTTT. Amino acids: CASSMSGTDTQYF.

This chain uses TRBV6-5 with TRBJ1-2; tentative D call: TRBD1 (6 bases). The CDR3 covers 15 residues. Germline V gene lookup returns CDR1 MNHEY and CDR2 SVGAGI. The CDR3 protein is CVTRVRGSGNYGYTF. The CDR3 DNA is TGTGTCACGAGGGTGAGGGGGAGTGGGAACTATGGCTACACCTTC.

This clone was detected only once. V usage is TRBV6-5 and J usage is TRBJ1-2; D unclear. The V end lost 0 bases, the J end lost 3 bases, and 5 bases lay between the germline ends. Germline values: CDR1 MNHEY, CDR2 SVGAGI. CDR3 length equals 13 residues. CDR3 nucleotide sequence: TGTGCCAGCAGTTACTCACTAGACTATGGCTACACCTTC. Protein sequence: CASSYSLDYGYTF.

V gene TRBV28 combines with J gene TRBJ1-1; no clear D. Trimming removed 2 bases at V and 3 bases at J, with 7 bases between. Germline CDR1 is MDHEN and CDR2 is SYDVKM. The CDR3 loop spans 13 amino acids. The CDR3 DNA reads TGTGCCAGCAGTTTACAGGAGGACACTGAAGCTTTCTTT. Its translation: CASSLQEDTEAFF.

The chain employs TRBV6-5 and TRBJ1-5, with 8 bases identical to TRBD1. This CDR3 is 15 amino acids long. Germline values: CDR1 MNHEY, CDR2 SVGAGI. Germline trimming cut 5 bases from V and 6 bases from J; bases unmatched to any gene: 9. The CDR3 loop reads CASSTTGDNRQPQHF. The DNA for the CDR3 is TGTGCCAGCAGTACGACAGGGGATAATCGTCAGCCCCAGCATTTT.

The chain uses TRBV4-2 and TRBJ2-1, with 8 bases aligning to TRBD2. The CDR3 has 15 residues. With V trimmed by 4 bases and J by 6 bases, 8 bases remained unmatched. Germline CDR1 LGHNA, CDR2 YNFKEQ. CDR3 bases: TGTGCCAGCAGCCTGGAGCGGGAGAATAGCAATGAGCAGTTCTTC. Protein: CASSLERENSNEQFF.

CDR3 sequence: CAISEQGHTTEAFF. The CDR3 bases are TGTGCCATCAGTGAGCAGGGGCACACCACTGAAGCTTTCTTT. The chain couples TRBV10-3 to TRBJ1-1; a possible D gene is TRBD1 (6 bases). This CDR3 region has 14 residues. With 2 bases removed from V and 4 bases from J, the gap between germline ends came to 11 bases. From germline, CDR1 is ENHRY and CDR2 SYGVKD.

V gene TRBV6-6 combines with J gene TRBJ1-3; 7 positions agree with TRBD1. After removal of 7 bases from V and 0 bases from J, the junction contained 3 bases not matched to a gene. In germline, CDR1 is MNHNY, CDR2 SVGAGI (reference sequence). The CDR3 contains 14 residues. In DNA, the CDR3 is TGTGCCAGCACCGGGACAGCCTCTGGAAACACCATATATTTT. It codes for CASTGTASGNTIYF.

The V call is TRBV7-9, the J call TRBJ1-4; no firm D call. V was trimmed by 0 bases and J by 6 bases, leaving 11 bases between them. The CDR3 is 15 residues long. In germline, CDR1 is SEHNR, CDR2 FQNEAQ (reference sequence). The CDR3 protein is CASSLAAGRDEKLFF. The CDR3 coding sequence is TGTGCCAGCAGCTTAGCGGCGGGGAGGGATGAAAAACTGTTTTTT.

The chain uses TRBV6-5 and TRBJ2-1; 14 bases match TRBD2. Germline loops: CDR1 MNHEY, CDR2 SVGAGI. The CDR3 loop spans 15 amino acids. The ends lost 5 bases at V and 9 bases at J; junction bases unmatched: 6. CDR3 sequence: CASSLGTSGSSEQFF. The CDR3 region has the DNA TGTGCCAGCAGTCTGGGGACTAGCGGGAGCAGTGAGCAGTTCTTC.

The V gene is TRBV5-6, the J gene TRBJ2-2, with 7 bases lining up with TRBD2. Trimming cost V 0 bases and J 4 bases; bases outside gene matches: 3. The CDR3 is 15 residues long. The V gene's germline CDR1 is SGHDT and CDR2 YYEEEE. As DNA, the CDR3 is TGTGCCAGCAGCTTGGGACTAGCAGGCACCGGGGAGCTGTTTTTT. Amino acid sequence: CASSLGLAGTGELFF.

This chain connects TRBV2 to TRBJ2-6, with 7 bases lining up with TRBD2. This CDR3 contains 14 residues. Trimming cost V 1 base and J 11 bases; bases outside gene matches: 5. Germline V gene lookup returns CDR1 SNHLY and CDR2 FYNNEI. CDR3 coding DNA: TGTGCCAGCAGTGAAGAGGCGGGAGTGGACGTCCTGACTTTC. Translated: CASSEEAGVDVLTF.

The J gene is TRBJ2-1, the V gene TRBV4-1; a possible D gene is TRBD1 (5 bases). The V end lost 4 bases, the J end lost 9 bases, and 19 bases lay between the germline ends. The CDR3 is 15 amino acids. CDR1 is MGHRA and CDR2 is YSYEKL in the germline V gene. CDR3 coding DNA: TGCGCCAGCAGCCGAGGACACGACCGTACAGGTGAGCAGTTCTTC. It yields the protein CASSRGHDRTGEQFF.